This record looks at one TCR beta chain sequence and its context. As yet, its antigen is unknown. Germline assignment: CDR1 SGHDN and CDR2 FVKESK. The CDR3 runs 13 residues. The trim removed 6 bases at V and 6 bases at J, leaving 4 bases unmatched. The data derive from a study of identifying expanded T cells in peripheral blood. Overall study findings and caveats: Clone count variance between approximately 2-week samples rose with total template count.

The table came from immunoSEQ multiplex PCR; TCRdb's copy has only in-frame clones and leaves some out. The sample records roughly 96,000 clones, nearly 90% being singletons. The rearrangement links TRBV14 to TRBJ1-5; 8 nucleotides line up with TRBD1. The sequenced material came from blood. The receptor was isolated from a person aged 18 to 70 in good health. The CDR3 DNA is TGTGCCAGCAGTCGGACAGGGAGTCAGCCCCAGCATTTT. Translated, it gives CASSRTGSQPQHF.